Each of the 13 T cell receptor beta chains below was sequenced from the same sample in a study of cytomegalovirus exposure and HLA in healthy donors (dated by TCRdb to 2017 to 2019). The library was built by means of the immunoSEQ multiplex PCR assay. For the multiplex PCR, a mixture combining 60 forward primers for TCR Vbeta segments and 13 reverse primers for TCR Jbeta segments was used. Entries here come from immuneACCESS through TCRdb and include only in-frame sequences with V and J called. Some clones fail to appear in such tables; in the studies checked, an unresolved V gene covers under half of the shortfall, and the cause of the remainder is unknown. This sample holds roughly 280,000 clones; roughly 70% were observed only once. Under 2.5% of the sample is held by the ten biggest clonotypes. Sequenced: PBMCs. The receptors derive from a female donor in good health and CMV-seronegative.

This chain connects TRBV18 to TRBJ2-5; 11 positions match TRBD2. The CDR3 covers 14 residues. From germline, CDR1 is KGHSH and CDR2 LQKENI. V lost 6 bases and J lost 5; bases outside the gene matches: 5. The CDR3 DNA sequence: TGTGCCAGCTCGCCGACTAGCGGGACTGAGACCCAGTACTTC. This sequence encodes CASSPTSGTETQYF.

The chain carries TRBV5-1 and TRBJ1-2; 10 bases agree with TRBD1. J lost 3 bases, V lost 4 bases, and 3 bases had no gene match. The CDR3 length is 14 residues. Per germline, CDR1 SGHRS and CDR2 YFSETQ. CDR3 protein: CASSRGQGDYGYTF. The CDR3 DNA reads TGCGCCAGCAGCAGAGGACAGGGGGACTATGGCTACACCTTC. Using reference TRBV5-1 and TRBJ1-2 for the parts outside the CDR3, the full variable domain is KAGVTQTPRYLIKTRGQQVTLSCSPISGHRSVSWYQQTPGQGLQFLFEYFSETQRNKGNFPGRFSGRQFSNSRSEMNVSTLELGDSALYLCASSRGQGDYGYTFGSGTRLTVV.

The chain links TRBV11-3 to TRBJ2-7, with 7 bases matching TRBD2. The germline V gene encodes CDR1 SGHNT and CDR2 YENEEA. The CDR3 length is 16 residues. The J segment lost 2 bases and the V segment lost 5 bases, leaving 12 bases of the junction unmatched. In DNA, the CDR3 is TGTGCCAGCAGCCCCTATGGGGGGGAAGGGGCCTACGAGCAGTACTTC. This codes for CASSPYGGEGAYEQYF.

The V and J genes are TRBV10-1 and TRBJ2-5; 7 positions agree with TRBD1. The CDR3 covers 15 residues. V was pared by 3 bases and J by 0 bases, with 4 bases of the junction left unmatched. Germline loops: CDR1 WNHNN, CDR2 SYGVQD (reference sequence). The CDR3 here is CASSDSQGDQETQYF. The CDR3 region has the DNA TGCGCCAGCAGTGATTCTCAGGGGGACCAAGAGACCCAGTACTTC.

This clone was seen only once. J is TRBJ1-2 and V is TRBV11-2; D is unclear. Germline CDR1 is SGHAT and CDR2 is FQNNGV. The CDR3 covers 13 residues. V lost 3 bases to trimming and J lost 4 bases, with 9 bases between them. The CDR3 here is CASSLAGGYGYTF. The CDR3, as DNA: TGTGCCAGCAGCTTGGCAGGAGGCTATGGCTACACCTTC.

This rearrangement joins TRBV7-2 to TRBJ2-2; D uncertain. Germline V lookup: CDR1 SGHTA, CDR2 FQGNSA. V was cut by 5 bases and J by 7 bases, with 11 bases left in between. The CDR3 is 13 amino acids. CDR3 DNA sequence: TGTGCCAGCAGCCTAAGTGACAACGGGGAGCTGTTTTTT. It codes for CASSLSDNGELFF.

V and J are TRBV7-3 and TRBJ1-1, with D perhaps TRBD1 (5 bases). Trimming took 6 bases from V and 5 from J, leaving 13 bases between them. The CDR3 contains 13 residues. Germline CDR1 is SGHTA and CDR2 is FQGTGA. The CDR3: CASSYSGRTEAFF. CDR3 in DNA: TGTGCCAGCAGTTATTCAGGGAGGACTGAAGCTTTCTTT.

This clone occurred once. DNA for the CDR3: TGTGCCAGCAGCCAAAGGCAGGGCAATGAGCAGTTCTTC. Translated: CASSQRQGNEQFF. V and J are TRBV4-2 and TRBJ2-1, with TRBD1 as a possible D gene (5 bases). Trimming pared 2 bases from V and 6 bases from J, leaving 8 bases between. The germline CDR1 and CDR2 sequences are LGHNA and YNFKEQ. CDR3 size: 13 residues.

The J gene is TRBJ2-1, the V gene TRBV5-1; the D is unclear. The CDR3 loop spans 12 amino acids. V lost 3 bases, J lost 5 bases, and 6 bases lay in between. Germline assignment: CDR1 SGHRS and CDR2 YFSETQ. The CDR3 here is CASSSSDNEQFF. The CDR3 DNA reads as TGCGCCAGCAGCTCCAGCGACAATGAGCAGTTCTTC.

This clone has a single count. This chain uses TRBV11-2 with TRBJ1-4; no reliable D call. V lost 0 bases and J lost 1, with 15 bases in between. The CDR3 spans 18 residues. Germline V gene lookup returns CDR1 SGHAT and CDR2 FQNNGV. The DNA for the CDR3 is TGTGCCAGCAGCTTAGACAGCGGTTGGGCCAGAACTAATGAAAAACTGTTTTTT. Amino acids: CASSLDSGWARTNEKLFF. The full variable domain, rest sourced from reference TRBV11-2 and TRBJ1-4, is EAGVAQSPRYKIIEKRQSVAFWCNPISGHATLYWYQQILGQGPKLLIQFQNNGVVDDSQLPKDRFSAERLKGVDSTLKIQPAKLEDSAVYLCASSLDSGWARTNEKLFFGSGTQLSVL.

This clone was seen a few times. J is TRBJ1-1 and V is TRBV30; D perhaps matches TRBD1 (6 bases). Trimming left V 3 bases short and J 1 base short, with 12 bases between. Germline CDR1 is GTSNPN and CDR2 is SVGIG (reference sequence). The CDR3 loop spans 14 amino acids. The CDR3: CAWSLPDRNTEAFF. As DNA, the CDR3 is TGTGCCTGGAGCCTACCGGACAGGAACACTGAAGCTTTCTTT.

The V gene is TRBV7-8, the J gene TRBJ1-6; TRBD1 aligns across 8 bases. V trimming: 2 bases; J trimming: 6 bases; junction bases outside the gene matches: 9. Germline-derived CDR1 and CDR2 are SGHVS and FQNEAQ. This CDR3 has 17 residues. Written as DNA, the CDR3 is TGTGCCAGCAGCTTACGGTGGGACAGGACTGGTAATTCACCCCTCCACTTT. This encodes CASSLRWDRTGNSPLHF.

The chain carries TRBV6-6 and TRBJ2-7, with D maybe TRBD1 (5 bases). Germline-derived CDR1 and CDR2 are MNHNY and SVGAGI (reference sequence). Trimming removed 7 bases at V and 3 bases at J, with 16 bases between. This CDR3 has 14 residues. CDR3 sequence reads: CASIQGAEGYEQYF. The CDR3 DNA sequence: TGTGCCAGCATCCAGGGTGCAGAAGGCTACGAGCAGTACTTC.